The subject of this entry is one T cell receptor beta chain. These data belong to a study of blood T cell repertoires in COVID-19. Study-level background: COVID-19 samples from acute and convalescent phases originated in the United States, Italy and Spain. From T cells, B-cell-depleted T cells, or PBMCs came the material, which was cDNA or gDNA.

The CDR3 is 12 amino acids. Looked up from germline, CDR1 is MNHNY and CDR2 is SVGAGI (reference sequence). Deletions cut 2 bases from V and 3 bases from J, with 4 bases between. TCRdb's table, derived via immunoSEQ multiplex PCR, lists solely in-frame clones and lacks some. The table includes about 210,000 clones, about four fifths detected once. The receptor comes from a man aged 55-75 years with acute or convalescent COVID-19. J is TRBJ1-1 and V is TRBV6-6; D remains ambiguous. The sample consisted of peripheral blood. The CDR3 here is CASSYRYTEAFF. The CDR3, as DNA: TGTGCCAGCAGTTACCGTTACACTGAAGCTTTCTTT.